This T cell receptor (beta chain) was identified in a study of shared clonotypes between healthy human individuals. The CDR3 contains 17 residues. Trimming cost V 5 bases and J 4 bases; bases outside gene matches: 7. Germline loops: CDR1 MGHRA, CDR2 YSYEKL. Repertoires were generated with immunoSEQ multiplex PCR, while TCRdb's copy carries only in-frame clones and drops some. Among fewer than 1.8 million clones listed, just under 99% were seen once. The chain joins TRBV4-1 to TRBJ2-2, with 13 bases matching TRBD2. The receptor was derived from a man aged 25 to 40 in good health. What was sequenced was naive CD4+ T cells sorted from blood. As for subset: CD45RA+ positively selected. The CDR3 DNA reads TGCGCCAGCAGCGGAAAGGGACTAGCGGGATTCACCGGGGAGCTGTTTTTT. Translating it yields CASSGKGLAGFTGELFF.